Shown below are 2 T cell receptor beta chains from a single sample sequenced in a study of T-cell memory formation after mild COVID-19. TCRdb independently ran MiXCR on the 5' RACE reads; one entry per CDR3 protein. Here the sample spans tens of thousands of distinct CDR3 sequences, about an eighth being singletons. The sequencing sample was made of PBMCs or a T cell subset sorted from them (not recorded which). Receptor source: an adult woman who had mild COVID-19 (a few samples of this study predate the infection). Cell type and time point are not known.

This clonotype was found a few times. The chain combines TRBV9 with TRBJ2-1, with 9 bases identical to TRBD2. V was pared by 0 bases and J by 9 bases, with 19 bases of the junction left unmatched. Germline V CDR1 and CDR2: SGDLS, YYNGEE. This CDR3 is 19 amino acids long. The CDR3 nucleotides read TGTGCCAGCAGCGTAGAGGGGGCTAGCGGGGACCCAGGAGCGCGTGAGCAGTTCTTC. This translates into CASSVEGASGDPGAREQFF.

This clonotype was found a few times. The DNA is omitted, as the CDR3 cannot be located on it reliably, and the CDR3 follows TCRdb's listing. This chain joins TRBV7-8 and TRBJ2-3; the D segment call TRBD2 is taken from the table without a DNA check. The CDR3 is 15 amino acids in total, end residues counted. Germline CDR1 reads SGHVS; CDR2 reads FQNEAQ. CDR3 in amino acids: CASSLVAGGTDTHYF.